This T cell receptor beta chain was identified during a study of CD8 T cells in ankylosing spondylitis (dated by TCRdb to between 2016 and 2019). Regarding the study in general: The study profiled T cell receptor beta repertoires in healthy donors and ankylosing spondylitis patients to find disease-linked TCR variants. In total, the full study cohort was made up of about 110 healthy donors and 25 ankylosing spondylitis patients. Peripheral blood was sampled, and synovial fluid was also collected from ankylosing spondylitis patients. General study outcomes and caveats: According to the report, matched synovial fluid samples from ankylosing spondylitis patients were significantly enriched for the disease-linked clones. Blood from ankylosing spondylitis patients appeared to be characterized by a TCR beta motif made up of several highly homologous amino acid variants. A CD8+ phenotype was shown by the disease-linked clones, which were found at relatively low frequencies in peripheral blood. Some motif variants had previously been reported in the synovial fluid and blood of reactive arthritis patients, which suggests shared mechanisms of disease initiation.

This clonotype was detected many times. The antigen this receptor binds is unknown. No much larger clonotype is one base removed from it; base qualities were not supplied. The CDR3 has 15 amino acids, counting the end cysteine and phenylalanine. Kept here is only the CDR3 DNA, which spans 45 bases and is read in frame from base 1. The V and J ends are trimmed by 2 bases and 6 bases, leaving 14 bases between them. From a lookup of the germline V gene, CDR1 and CDR2 are SGHTA and FQGTGA. Sequencing was performed on an Illumina HiSeq 2500. Quantitative 5'-RACE with molecular barcodes was the method used to prepare the TCR beta libraries. The study's processing was this. To identify disease-linked TCR variants, a new computational method was used, one built on a probabilistic model of VDJ rearrangement. TCRdb ran its own pipeline on the public reads, namely fastp trimming at Q25 and MiXCR clone calling, and kept in-frame beta chains. Under each unique CDR3 protein, matching rows form one entry showing the most common genes and DNA. V and J calls and clone size were set by TCRdb, not the authors. This sample lists around 88,000 distinct CDR3 sequences; about 8.8% were detected once. The ten largest clones take up roughly 4.6% of the sample.

This chain is built from TRBV7-3 and TRBJ1-3; the D gene lacks a confident call. Sequencing input: blood, either unsorted or a sorted T cell fraction (not recorded which). The clonotype comes from a male donor with ankylosing spondylitis or in good health (not recorded which). The CDR3 reads as follows: CASSLWGAAVNTIYF. The sequence in DNA is TGTGCCAGCAGCTTATGGGGAGCCGCTGTAAACACCATATATTTT.